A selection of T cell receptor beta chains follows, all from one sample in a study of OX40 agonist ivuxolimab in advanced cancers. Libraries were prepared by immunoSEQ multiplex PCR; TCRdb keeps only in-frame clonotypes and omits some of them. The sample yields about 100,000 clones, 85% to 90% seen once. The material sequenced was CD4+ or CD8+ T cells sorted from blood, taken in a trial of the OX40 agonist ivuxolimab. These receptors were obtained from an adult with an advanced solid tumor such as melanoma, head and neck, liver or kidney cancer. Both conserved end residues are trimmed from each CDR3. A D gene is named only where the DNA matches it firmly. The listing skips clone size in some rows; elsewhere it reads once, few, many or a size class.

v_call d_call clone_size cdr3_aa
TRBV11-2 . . ASNPQRGGYT
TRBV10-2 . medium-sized ASTGLRDSPLH
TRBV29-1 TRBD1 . SSQGDRYGYT
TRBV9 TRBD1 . ASSIQGAGGELF
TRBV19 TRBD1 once ASPGQASSFSGNTIY
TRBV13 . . ASSLGRTGVNEQF
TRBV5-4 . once ASSPQGAKNIQY
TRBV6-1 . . ASSEAVGEKLF
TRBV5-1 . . ASSSPGAGEQY
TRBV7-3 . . ASSLLAGGEQY
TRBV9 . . ASSVESAVNEKLF
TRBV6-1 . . ASSWSGASTGELF
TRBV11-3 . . ASSPNGVDTQY
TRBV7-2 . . ASSSGSQPQH
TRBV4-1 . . ASSLSATGELF
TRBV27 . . ASSPRPDTQY
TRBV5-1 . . ASSSLGVAEQF
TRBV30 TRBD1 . AWTRTGAFSQPQH
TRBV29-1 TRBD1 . SVAQQGNQPQH
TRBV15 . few ATSRDGAANYGYT
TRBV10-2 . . ASKSGHARSETQY
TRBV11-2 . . ASSLTRSTEAF
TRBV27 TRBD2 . ASRLAGGPEETQY
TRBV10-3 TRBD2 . AISPAGDIGTDTQY
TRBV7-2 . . ASSLGRGAGELF
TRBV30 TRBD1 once AWDTGVVTEAF